The TCR beta chain described here comes from a study of blood T cell repertoires in COVID-19 (dated by TCRdb to about 2020). Background on the whole study: The collaborator samples originated in the United States, Italy and Spain and spanned the acute and convalescent phases of COVID-19. The repertoires were made available in a free public database intended to serve as a resource for research on the immune response to SARS-CoV-2. The samples were drawn from the first 160 participants of the ongoing ImmuneRACE study and from 950 to 1,500 subjects provided by 6 global collaborators. Subjects who had been exposed to COVID-19, were actively infected with it, or had recovered from it provided the deeply sampled blood TCRbeta repertoires that made up the dataset. A de-identified subject ID, COVID-19 status, age in years and sex were almost always included in the sample metadata. The prospective study material was composed of cDNA or gDNA derived from T cells, B-cell-depleted T cells, or PBMCs. Where available, HLA class I and class II types were taken from metadata supplied by the sample provider and were not determined by assay-based typing. Results and caveats for the whole study, not just this receptor: How much clinical and demographic metadata was included differed by source and by participant, and the metadata was provided uncurated.

The immunoSEQ Assay, a bias-controlled multiplex PCR, was used to amplify TCRbeta CDR3 regions from genomic DNA. In the paper's pipeline: The number of nucleated cells in each sample was estimated from the amplification of reference gene primers within the assay. To quantify the absolute abundance of each unique TCRbeta CDR3 rearrangement, sequence reads were collapsed and filtered. Productive Simpson clonality was computed per sample as the square root of Simpson's diversity index over productive rearrangements. Entries here come from immuneACCESS through TCRdb and include only in-frame sequences with V and J called. Some clones fail to appear in such tables; in the studies checked, an unresolved V gene covers under half of the shortfall, and the cause of the remainder is unknown. That table furnishes V, J and clone size, whereas the DNA furnished D and trimming. The sample table holds under 30,000 clones, of which about nine tenths were seen once. The ten biggest clones cover roughly 4.8% of the sample.

CDR1 and CDR2 (MGHRA, YSYEKL) derive from the germline V gene. From cysteine to phenylalanine, the CDR3 is 15 amino acids long. Kept here is only the CDR3 DNA, which spans 45 bases and is read in frame from base 1. Trimming removed 4 bases from V and 6 bases from J; the gene matches leave 6 bases unexplained. On this clone itself: The antigen it binds to is not known. No base qualities exist here, and no much larger clone lies one base off it.

The collaborating institutions used their own protocols to collect whole blood in K2EDTA tubes. For TCRbeta analysis, collaborators shipped samples as frozen whole blood, isolated PBMCs, or DNA extracted from either of those sample types. The specimen was peripheral blood. This receptor was taken from a man aged 45 to 65 with active COVID-19. Here the chain combines TRBV4-1 and TRBJ2-3; TRBD1 aligns with 11 central bases. The CDR3 sequence is CASSLRTGGSDTQYF. The nucleotide sequence reads TGCGCCAGCAGCCTACGGACAGGGGGCTCGGATACGCAGTATTTT.